Each of the 13 T cell receptor beta chains below was sequenced from the same sample in a study of T cell responses to AZD1222 COVID-19 vaccine. The table came from immunoSEQ multiplex PCR; TCRdb's copy has only in-frame clones and leaves some out. This sample carries under 150,000 clones, about nine tenths of them seen once, and the ten largest clones take approximately 2%. The material was peripheral blood, obtained 28 days after the second AZD1222 dose. These TCRs come from an adult who received the AZD1222 COVID-19 vaccine.

The count of this clone is one. The J gene is TRBJ2-2, the V gene TRBV11-3; 12 bases fit TRBD1. The J segment lost 7 bases and the V segment lost 6 bases, leaving 6 bases of the junction unmatched. The length of the CDR3 is 15 residues. Per germline, CDR1 SGHNT and CDR2 YENEEA. Here the CDR3 reads CASSPGTGGFGELFF. The CDR3 DNA is TGTGCCAGCAGTCCCGGGACAGGGGGCTTCGGGGAGCTGTTTTTT.

The V and J genes are TRBV2 and TRBJ1-5, with D perhaps TRBD1 (6 bases). V was shortened by 5 bases and J by 5 bases, with 16 bases between the two germline ends. The germline V gene encodes CDR1 SNHLY and CDR2 FYNNEI. The CDR3 contains 15 residues. Here the CDR3 reads CASSSDRSDHQPQHF. The DNA of the CDR3 is TGTGCCAGCAGTTCCGACAGGTCGGACCATCAGCCCCAGCATTTT.

This clone was counted a single time. The V gene is TRBV7-9, the J gene TRBJ1-5; the match to TRBD1 covers 11 bases. CDR3 length: 17 residues. With 1 base clipped from V and 2 bases from J, the junction kept 4 bases outside the gene matches. The germline CDR1 and CDR2 sequences are SEHNR and FQNEAQ (reference sequence). CDR3 DNA: TGTGCCAGCAGCTTAGGGACAGGGGGCTTGGGCAATCAGCCCCAGCATTTT. This encodes CASSLGTGGLGNQPQHF.

This chain joins TRBV6-5 and TRBJ2-7, with a tentative D call TRBD1 (5 bases). Germline V gene lookup returns CDR1 MNHEY and CDR2 SVGAGI. This CDR3 comprises 12 residues. V lost 7 bases, J lost 6 bases, and 13 bases lay in between. CDR3 DNA sequence: TGTGCCAGCACAGGGATCCCATCCGAGCAGTACTTC. It codes for CASTGIPSEQYF.

This chain joins TRBV7-2 and TRBJ2-2; D is perhaps TRBD2 (5 bases). The CDR3 has 15 residues. Germline values: CDR1 SGHTA, CDR2 FQGNSA. The V end lost 7 bases, the J end lost 3 bases, and 15 bases lay between the germline ends. CDR3: CASMGDGSYTGELFF. The CDR3 nucleotides are TGTGCCAGCATGGGTGATGGGAGTTACACCGGGGAGCTGTTTTTT.

The chain has TRBV28 and TRBJ1-4; weak D call: TRBD1 (5 bases). V was shortened by 4 bases and J by 4 bases, with 19 bases between the two germline ends. The germline CDR1 and CDR2 sequences are MDHEN and SYDVKM. CDR3 length: 17 residues. The CDR3 region has the DNA TGTGCCAGCAGTTCTCGGCCTGGTAGGGGCTATAATGAAAAACTGTTTTTT. This sequence encodes CASSSRPGRGYNEKLFF.

The chain recombines TRBV27 with TRBJ1-1; D call uncertain. The germline V gene has CDR1 MNHEY and CDR2 SMNVEV (reference sequence). The V end was cut by 6 bases, the J end by 4 bases, with 15 bases between. CDR3 size: 14 residues. The DNA of the CDR3 is TGTGCCAGCAGGAACGCGGGCAGTGGCACTGAAGCTTTCTTT. Its translation is CASRNAGSGTEAFF.

This chain links TRBV20-1 with TRBJ1-1; the match to TRBD1 covers 9 bases. The CDR3 runs to 14 residues. The J segment lost 6 bases and the V segment lost 3 bases, leaving 8 bases of the junction unmatched. Per germline, CDR1 DFQATT and CDR2 SNEGSKA (reference sequence). CDR3 residues: CSASLQGARAEAFF. DNA for the CDR3: TGCAGTGCTAGTCTACAGGGGGCAAGGGCTGAAGCTTTCTTT.

This clone was recorded once. This chain joins TRBV18 and TRBJ1-6; TRBD1 agrees at 8 bases. The length of the CDR3 is 17 residues. The germline gives CDR1 KGHSH, CDR2 LQKENI. Trimming at V came to 4 bases and at J to 8 bases, leaving 13 bases not matched to a gene. CDR3 sequence: CASSLGQGWAGDSPLHF. In DNA, the CDR3 is TGTGCCAGCTCACTCGGACAGGGTTGGGCCGGAGATTCACCCCTCCACTTT.

The chain couples TRBV4-2 to TRBJ2-1; 15 nucleotides align to TRBD2. This CDR3 comprises 16 residues. From germline, CDR1 is LGHNA and CDR2 YNFKEQ. Trimming at V came to 0 bases and at J to 14 bases, leaving 8 bases not matched to a gene. CDR3 bases: TGTGCCAGCAGCCAAGACCGGACTAGCGGGAGGGCCCAGGAGTTCTTC. Translating it yields CASSQDRTSGRAQEFF.

This chain joins TRBV5-1 and TRBJ1-1, with a possible D match to TRBD1 (6 bases). The V gene's germline CDR1 is SGHRS and CDR2 YFSETQ. This CDR3 comprises 15 residues. With 2 bases removed from V and 5 bases from J, the gap between germline ends came to 16 bases. DNA for the CDR3: TGCGCCAGCAGCTTACTTCCAGGGGCGGGTACTGAAGCTTTCTTT. It codes for CASSLLPGAGTEAFF.

The J gene is TRBJ1-1, the V gene TRBV11-2, with D perhaps TRBD1 (5 bases). Germline assignment: CDR1 SGHAT and CDR2 FQNNGV. The CDR3 is 14 amino acids. V lost 1 base and J 8 bases, leaving 14 bases between the germline ends. The CDR3 spells CASSLGGEQQEAFF. In DNA form, the CDR3 reads TGTGCCAGCAGCTTAGGGGGGGAACAGCAGGAAGCTTTCTTT.

The J gene is TRBJ2-1, the V gene TRBV2; perhaps TRBD2 as D (6 bases). Trimming took off 7 bases at V and 9 bases at J, with 16 bases between the two ends. The CDR3 has 13 amino acids. Per the germline V gene, CDR1 is SNHLY and CDR2 is FYNNEI. CDR3 amino acids: CASTRLERGEQFF. The CDR3 region has the DNA TGTGCCAGCACCCGACTAGAGCGCGGTGAGCAGTTCTTC.